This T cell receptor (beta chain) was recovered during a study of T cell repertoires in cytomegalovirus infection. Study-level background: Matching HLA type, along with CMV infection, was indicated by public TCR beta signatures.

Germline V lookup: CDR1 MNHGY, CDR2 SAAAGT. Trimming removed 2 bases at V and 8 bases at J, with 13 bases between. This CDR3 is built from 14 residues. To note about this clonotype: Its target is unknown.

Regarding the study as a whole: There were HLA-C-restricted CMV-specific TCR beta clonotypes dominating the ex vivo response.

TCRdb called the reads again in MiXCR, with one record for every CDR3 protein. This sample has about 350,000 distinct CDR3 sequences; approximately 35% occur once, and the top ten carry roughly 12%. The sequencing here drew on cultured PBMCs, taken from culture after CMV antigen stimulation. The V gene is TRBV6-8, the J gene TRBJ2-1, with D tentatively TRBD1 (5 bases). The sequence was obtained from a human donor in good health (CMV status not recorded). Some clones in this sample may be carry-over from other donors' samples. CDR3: CASSYMGQGDEQFF. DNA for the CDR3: TGTGCCAGCAGTTACATGGGCCAAGGGGATGAGCAGTTCTTC.